A selection of T cell receptor beta chains follows, all from one sample in a study of beta chain features in type 1 diabetes. Only in-frame clones appear in the TCRdb table, and some are missing; sequencing was by immunoSEQ multiplex PCR. Of about half a million clones detected, 30% appear once; the ten largest clones hold around 0.065%. Sequencing was carried out using naive CD4+ T cells from blood. The receptors shown here come from a man aged 18 to 29 in good health. Both conserved end residues are part of each CDR3. D genes are given only for firm matches. Clone size is given for some rows only: seen once, a few or many times, or a class if the clone is expanded.

. . TRBJ1-2 TRBV2 TGTGCCAGCAATCGACAGGCACTCTATGGCTACACCTTC CASNRQALYGYTF
. TRBD2 TRBJ2-1 TRBV28 TGTGCCAGCAGCCCCGCGGGAGGGATCGATGAGCAGTTCTTC CASSPAGGIDEQFF
few TRBD1 TRBJ2-7 TRBV30 TGTGCCTGGAGTGGAGGGACAGGGGGTCCTCTCTCCTACGAGCAGTACTTC CAWSGGTGGPLSYEQYF
. TRBD1 TRBJ2-7 TRBV10-3 TGTGCCATCAGTGGGGACAGGGGATCCTACGAGCAGTACTTC CAISGDRGSYEQYF
few . TRBJ2-7 TRBV30 TGTGCCTGGAGTATCAGTCCCCACGAGCAGTACTTC CAWSISPHEQYF
. TRBD1 TRBJ2-6 TRBV7-3 TGTGCCAGCTCTTTATCGGGACAGGGGAATGGTGGGGCCAACGTCCTGACTTTC CASSLSGQGNGGANVLTF
once . TRBJ2-7 TRBV18 TGTGCCAGCTCAGGGAGACACATCTCCTACGAGCAGTACTTC CASSGRHISYEQYF
. . TRBJ2-1 TRBV7-2 TGTGCCAGCAGCTGGAAGAGTGAGCAGTTCTTC CASSWKSEQFF
. TRBD2 TRBJ2-3 TRBV5-1 TGCGCCAGCAGCCCCTCAGGCTTTGGAGCGGGAGGCACAGATACGCAGTATTTT CASSPSGFGAGGTDTQYF
. TRBD2 TRBJ2-5 TRBV5-1 TGCGCCAGCAGCTCACCGGGACTAGCGGGAGGTGGTAGAGAGACCCAGTACTTC CASSSPGLAGGGRETQYF
few . TRBJ1-2 TRBV9 TGTGCCAGCAGCGTGCACAGCGGGTATGGCTACACCTTC CASSVHSGYGYTF
. TRBD2 TRBJ2-1 TRBV5-4 TGTGCCAGCAGCTTAGCGGGAGGGCCGGGTGAGCAGTTCTTC CASSLAGGPGEQFF
few . TRBJ2-1 TRBV7-9 TGTGCCAGCAGCTTAGTTTCAGGACAGTTCAATGAGCAGTTCTTC CASSLVSGQFNEQFF
. . TRBJ2-1 TRBV28 TGTGCCAGCAGTTTGCCTCTTAGCGGTTACAATGAGCAGTTCTTC CASSLPLSGYNEQFF
. . TRBJ1-1 TRBV29-1 TGCAGCGTGGGCGTCACTGAAGCTTTCTTT CSVGVTEAFF
few . TRBJ2-7 TRBV28 TGTGCCAGCACGCCCCCCGGGGCCCTCTCCTACGAGCAGTACTTC CASTPPGALSYEQYF
. . TRBJ1-3 TRBV15 TGTGCCACCAGCAGAGAGGCAGACTTCTCTGGAAACACCATATATTTT CATSREADFSGNTIYF
. . TRBJ2-1 TRBV7-3 TGTGCCAGCAGCTTAACACGGACGAGCTCCTACAATGAGCAGTTCTTC CASSLTRTSSYNEQFF
few . TRBJ2-4 TRBV7-8 TGTGCCAGCAGCTTAGTTCAGGGTATCAACATTCAGTACTTC CASSLVQGINIQYF
. TRBD2 TRBJ2-1 TRBV7-2 TGTGCCAGCAGCCCGAGGGCTAGCGGGAGGGGCTATGAGCAGTTCTTC CASSPRASGRGYEQFF
. . TRBJ1-5 TRBV2 TGTGCCAGCAGGGTGGAGGGTGTTGGCAATCAGCCCCAGCATTTT CASRVEGVGNQPQHF
. TRBD2 TRBJ2-3 TRBV29-1 TGCAGCGTTGGAGAACTAGCGGGAACAGATACGCAGTATTTT CSVGELAGTDTQYF
. . TRBJ2-6 TRBV29-1 TGCAGCGTTGCTGCTCCGCTTGGGGCCAACGTCCTGACTTTC CSVAAPLGANVLTF
few TRBD2 TRBJ2-7 TRBV4-2 TGTGCCAGCAGCCGCCCTAGGACTAGCGGGAGTGGGGAGCAGTACTTC CASSRPRTSGSGEQYF
few TRBD2 TRBJ2-1 TRBV6-5 TGTGCCTCACACCGGACTAGCGGGAGGGGGAATGAGCAGTTCTTC CASHRTSGRGNEQFF
. . TRBJ1-2 TRBV30 TGTGCCTGGAGAGGGGAGCGGTATGGCTACACCTTC CAWRGERYGYTF
. TRBD2 TRBJ2-1 TRBV18 TGTGCCAGCTCCATCCTAGCGGGAGAGTACAATGAGCAGTTCTTC CASSILAGEYNEQFF
few TRBD2 TRBJ2-3 TRBV11-2 TGTGCCAGCAGCGCGGGACTAGCGGTTACAGATACGCAGTATTTT CASSAGLAVTDTQYF
. TRBD2 TRBJ2-1 TRBV30 TGTGCCTGGAGTGAGGGACTAGCGGGGAACAATGAGCAGTTCTTC CAWSEGLAGNNEQFF
few . TRBJ2-6 TRBV29-1 TGCAGCGTGATCACCCGGGGAACTGGGGCCAACGTCCTGACTTTC CSVITRGTGANVLTF
. TRBD1 TRBJ1-1 TRBV7-9 TGTGCCAGCAGCTTAGAAGGGACAGTGAACACTGAAGCTTTCTTT CASSLEGTVNTEAFF
. . TRBJ1-3 TRBV6-1 TGTGCCAGCATTTTCTCGGCAGCTGGAAACACCATATATTTT CASIFSAAGNTIYF
. TRBD2 TRBJ2-1 TRBV4-3 TGCGCCAGCAGCCGCGAATATTCCGGGACTAGTGGCAATGAGCAGTTCTTC CASSREYSGTSGNEQFF
. TRBD1 TRBJ2-2 TRBV29-1 TGCAGCGCCGGACAGGGGGCAAACACCGGGGAGCTGTTTTTT CSAGQGANTGELFF
. TRBD2 TRBJ2-3 TRBV2 TGTGCCAGCAGCGGGACTAGCGGGACAGATACGCAGTATTTT CASSGTSGTDTQYF
few TRBD1 TRBJ2-7 TRBV25-1 TGTGCCAGCAGTGCAACAGGGGTGGTCCACGAGCAGTACTTC CASSATGVVHEQYF
few . TRBJ2-7 TRBV11-2 TGTGCCAGCAGCCGGGCATTCTCCTACGAGCAGTACTTC CASSRAFSYEQYF
. . TRBJ2-3 TRBV4-3 TGCGCCAGCAGCCAAGATTATAGGCAGGGGATGGATACGCAGTATTTT CASSQDYRQGMDTQYF
. . TRBJ2-6 TRBV28 TGTGCCAGCAGTTCGGAGGGGGCTGGGGCCAACGTCCTGACTTTC CASSSEGAGANVLTF
. TRBD2 TRBJ2-7 TRBV30 TGTGCCTCCCGACTAGCGGGAGCCAACGAGCAGTACTTC CASRLAGANEQYF
. . TRBJ2-7 TRBV15 TGTGCCACCAGCAGAGTGACGGGAGCGGTCGAGCAGTACTTC CATSRVTGAVEQYF
. TRBD1 TRBJ1-3 TRBV29-1 TGCAGCGCACAGGGGGCGCATCCTGGAAACACCATATATTTT CSAQGAHPGNTIYF